One T cell receptor beta chain is described in this entry. The antigen is not known. This record belongs to a study of cytomegalovirus exposure and HLA in healthy donors. V lost 3 bases and J lost 8; bases outside the gene matches: 23. The germline V gene has CDR1 GTSNPN and CDR2 SVGIG (reference sequence). The CDR3 totals 18 residues. Use of 60 Vbeta and 13 Jbeta primers characterized the PCR. In the authors' methods: An analysis that came later counted 80 million or so unique TCR beta chains, approximately 10 million shared. TCRdb's table, derived via immunoSEQ multiplex PCR, lists solely in-frame clones and lacks some. V, J and clone size are taken as reported in that table, and D and trimming were inferred from the DNA itself. The specimen's table records approximately 50,000 clones. Overall study findings and caveats: High sensitivity and specificity were reportedly achieved when the classifier diagnosed cytomegalovirus status. The likely explanation for a cluster of highly shared sequence variants was sequencing artifact.

The clonotype originates from a male donor in good health and CMV-seronegative. The rearrangement links TRBV30 to TRBJ1-2; TRBD1 aligns across 8 bases. Material for sequencing was PBMCs. The CDR3 nucleotides are TGTGCCTGGAGGGCCGGGGAGCAGGGGGCCAATTACCTATCCGGCTACACCTTC. Encoded protein: CAWRAGEQGANYLSGYTF. Supplemented by reference TRBV30 and TRBJ1-2, the full variable domain reads SQTIHQWPATLVQPVGSPLSLECTVEGTSNPNLYWYRQAAGRGLQLLFYSVGIGQISSEVPQNLSASRPQDRQFILSSKKLLLSDSGFYLCAWRAGEQGANYLSGYTFGSGTRLTVV.